Detailed here is one T cell receptor beta chain. This sample was included in a study of blood T cell repertoires in COVID-19. Study context: T cells, B-cell-depleted T cells, or PBMCs provided the cDNA or gDNA that served as material.

Per the study methods: The authors estimated nucleated cell counts from reference gene primer amplification. Generated by immunoSEQ multiplex PCR, the TCRdb table keeps only in-frame clones and is missing some. D and trimming come from the DNA, and the V and J calls and clone size come from that table. Found here are fewer than 75,000 clones, under 85% of them singletons; the top ten hold approximately 3%. The junction had 5 bases not matched to a gene; V was cut back by 0 bases and J by 2 bases. Germline CDR1 KGHSH, CDR2 LQKENI. The CDR3 loop spans 16 amino acids. This chain connects TRBV18 to TRBJ2-3; 7 bases are a match to TRBD1. This sequence originates from a man aged 55 to 70 with acute or convalescent COVID-19. The specimen was peripheral blood. CDR3 region: CASSPPTGFPTDTQYF. Written as DNA, the CDR3 is TGTGCCAGCTCACCACCGACAGGGTTCCCCACAGATACGCAGTATTTT.